This T cell receptor (beta chain) is from a study of T cells in Graves' hyperthyroidism and ophthalmopathy. The CDR3 has 14 residues. The ends were cut back, 4 bases at V and 4 bases at J, with 11 bases in the middle. Germline-derived CDR1 and CDR2 are DFQATT and SNEGSKA (reference sequence). RNA transcripts provided the source from which TCR beta CDR3 regions were amplified. The TCR CDR3 first-round RT-PCR relied on the HTBI primer set. One entry per CDR3 protein results from TCRdb running MiXCR on the multiplex PCR reads. The sample carries around 610,000 distinct CDR3 sequences, roughly 14% recorded once.

This chain uses TRBV20-1 with TRBJ1-6; a weak D match, TRBD1 (5 bases). This receptor was identified in a woman between 40 and 55 years old with Graves' ophthalmopathy. The sequenced sample consisted of blood. This chain's CDR3 is CSATWGAYNSPLHF. In DNA, the CDR3 is TGCAGTGCTACTTGGGGCGCATATAATTCACCCCTCCACTTT.